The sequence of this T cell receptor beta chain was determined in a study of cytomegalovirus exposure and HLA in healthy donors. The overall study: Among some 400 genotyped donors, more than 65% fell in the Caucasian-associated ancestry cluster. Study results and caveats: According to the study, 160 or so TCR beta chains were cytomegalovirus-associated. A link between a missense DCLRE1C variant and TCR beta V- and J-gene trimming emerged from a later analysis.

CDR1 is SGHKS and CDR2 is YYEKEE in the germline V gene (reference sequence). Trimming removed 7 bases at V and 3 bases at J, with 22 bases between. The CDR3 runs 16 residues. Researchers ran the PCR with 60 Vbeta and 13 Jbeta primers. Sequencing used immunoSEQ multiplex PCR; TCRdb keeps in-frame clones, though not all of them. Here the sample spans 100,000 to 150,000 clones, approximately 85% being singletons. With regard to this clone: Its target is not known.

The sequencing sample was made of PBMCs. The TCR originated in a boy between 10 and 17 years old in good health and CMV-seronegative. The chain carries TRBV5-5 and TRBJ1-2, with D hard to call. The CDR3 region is CASHPNRQLNDYGYTF. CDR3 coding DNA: TGTGCCAGCCACCCAAACCGACAACTTAATGACTATGGCTACACCTTC.